This T cell receptor beta chain was observed in a study of sequential checkpoint blockade in melanoma. Study-wide background: Twenty-two patients had tumor biopsies before treatment and at week 13.

In germline, CDR1 is SGHNT, CDR2 YENEEA. The CDR3 has 14 amino acids. The V gene lost 3 bases and the J gene lost 2 bases, with 10 bases spanning the gap. Only in-frame clones appear in the TCRdb table, and some are missing; sequencing was by immunoSEQ multiplex PCR. The profile shows 2,000 to 2,500 clones, approximately 22% of them singletons. As to treatment: randomized to nivolumab then ipilimumab (arm A) or the reverse (arm B). By sample fraction, this clone is medium-sized (0.01 to 0.1%). The source material was tumor tissue (inferred from file names), sampled from a patient given nivolumab and ipilimumab in sequence. This TCR was sampled from a human donor with melanoma. V gene TRBV11-3 combines with J gene TRBJ1-1; D remains unclear. CDR3 residues: CASSLRPANTEAFF. The CDR3 region has the DNA TGTGCCAGCAGCTTGCGGCCAGCTAACACTGAAGCTTTCTTT.